This TCR beta chain was retrieved from a study of spatial heterogeneity in lung cancer. Broader study findings: Detection of ubiquitous tumor TCRs in blood was higher at resection than follow-up.

This clonotype was seen many times. Its specificity is unknown. TCRdb reprocessed the 5' RACE reads with MiXCR, giving one entry per CDR3 protein. Among about 21,000 distinct CDR3 sequences, around 5% were seen once, and the ten largest hold 6.5% to 8.5%. Time point given: sample taken at primary tumor resection. No cells were sorted before sequencing. The whole RNA sequenced was extracted from tumor, nontumor lung or frozen PBMC. The donor group consisted of roughly 70 patients who had untreated, early-stage non-small cell lung cancer. The material was PBMCs, obtained at surgery. The receptor was isolated from a male donor with early-stage non-small cell lung cancer.

The CDR3 DNA is TGTGCCAGCAGTCCAAGCGGGACTTTACAAGAGACCCAGTACTTC. Protein sequence: CASSPSGTLQETQYF. The chain has TRBV28 and TRBJ2-5; 7 bases agree with TRBD2. J was trimmed by 2 bases and V by 5 bases; bases with no gene match: 8. The CDR3 has 15 residues. Germline V gene lookup returns CDR1 MDHEN and CDR2 SYDVKM.